This TCR beta chain was sequenced for a study of cytomegalovirus exposure and HLA in healthy donors (dated by TCRdb to the late 2010s). As for the study more broadly: An earlier analysis of approximately 640 of the donors reported about 250 Gb of sequence data and approximately 110 million unique TCR beta sequences from some 180 million T cells. Typing coverage differed by locus: A, B, C, DRB1 and DQB1 were typed in about 620-640 donors, DQA1 in about 500, DPA1 in some 600, and DPB1 in roughly 470. Because of strong linkage in the cohort, roughly five DR-DQ haplotypes were treated as single units for association and clustering. The study aimed to test whether cataloging public T cell receptors could reveal signatures of past pathogen exposure. A later analysis re-examined previously published TCR beta repertoires from roughly 720 donors and added high-resolution HLA genotyping to investigate patterns of TCR occurrence. Genome-wide SNP genotypes for about three fifths of the 666 donors were used in a later genetic analysis, which treated that subset as a discovery cohort. Along with the 666-subject first cohort, a separate validation cohort of around 110 different subjects was used. The genetic ancestry cluster associated with self-reported Caucasian donors included roughly 84% of the roughly 400 genotyped donors. All discovery cohort repertoires had been generated on a single sequencing platform. In the later analysis, no new phenotypic data were used to find candidate immune exposures; instead, reliance was placed on TCR beta sequences and their occurrence across donors. Both class I and class II loci were covered by HLA typing, at four-digit resolution. To predict cytomegalovirus infection status, the study brought together high-throughput TCR immunosequencing, statistical association of individual TCRs with disease status, and machine learning. Donor age, sex, ethnicity and CMV serostatus were collected together with the repertoire data. An early release covering about 600 HLA-typed donors comprised roughly 300 gigabases of sequencing data and around 80 million unique TCR sequences. The study used immunosequencing to profile the T cell repertoires of approximately 690 subjects and linked those repertoires to cytomegalovirus serostatus. An earlier analysis of fewer than 700 of the donors applied high-throughput TCR beta sequencing to assess whether each TCR beta V gene segment acted as functional or pseudogenic. Across roughly 420 genotyped donors of the cohort, an average of roughly 230,000 unique TCR beta nucleotide sequences per donor were sequenced, and around 19% of those sequences were non-productive. What the work shows at the level of the full study, not this receptor alone: In a later analysis, over 15,000 TCR beta sequences were associated with specific HLA alleles at a false discovery rate of 0.05. The presence/absence analyses assumed that sequencing depth was roughly uniform across donors, and that assumption may not be true. An association between a missense DCLRE1C variant and V-gene and J-gene trimming of TCR beta chains was found in a later genetic analysis and replicated in an independent cohort. Compared with equally common non-associated chains, HLA-associated TCR beta chains in a later analysis were more clonally expanded and had lower generation probabilities. According to the authors, the approach could potentially be generalized to other disease states and immunological phenotypes. A further reported finding was that TCR beta sequences accurately predicted the HLA-A and HLA-B alleles for most subjects in the first cohort. Because the 87-base-pair reads could not distinguish some IMGT-functional V segments, including TRBV6-2 and TRBV6-3, those segments were excluded. The classifier was reported to diagnose cytomegalovirus status with high specificity and sensitivity in both the original and validation cohorts. The study listed 170 or so TCR beta chains as associated with cytomegalovirus. The only immune exposure information available for the cohort was CMV serostatus. A cluster of highly shared sequence variants was judged likely to represent a technical artifact of the sequencing pipeline. Linkage disequilibrium might explain the correlated functional status among segregating V segments, but an unknown experimental factor could not be ruled out. Around 16 rarely observed V segments, including chromosome 9 orphons, were excluded from the earlier analysis of approximately 600 of the donors because counts were too low. In an earlier analysis of several hundred of the donors, most TCR beta V segments were observed in productive rearrangements about 87% or about 30% of the time, broadly matching IMGT annotations. According to a later genetic analysis, donors in an Asian-associated ancestry cluster had fewer N-insertions in productive TCRs than the approximately 630-donor mean. Because HLA typing was unavailable for some donors at each locus, only the typed subset was used in association tests. According to a later analysis, most CMV-associated TCR beta chains appeared to be HLA-restricted, and the HLA associations seemed to be driven largely by CMV exposure. In a later analysis, TCR association rates were found to vary across HLA loci, with the most associated TCRs seen for DRB1 alleles and the fewest for HLA-C alleles. Most TCR sequences were seen in very few donors, while some public TCRs were found in many individuals. Three of the identified cytomegalovirus-associated TCR beta chains were confirmed in vitro to be specific for cytomegalovirus antigens. Assigning TCR associations to individual alleles was difficult when HLA alleles, especially DR and DQ, strongly co-occurred. A later analysis reported that several top co-occurrence clusters appeared linked to parvovirus B19, influenza, CMV and Epstein-Barr virus. In this cohort, only TCR beta chains were sequenced, and detectable features were limited by the absence of alpha or paired-chain data.

The cohort comprised approximately 700 healthy bone marrow donors. Cohort members were all nominally healthy when sampled, although unrecorded immune exposures were likely present. The donor was CMV seronegative and belonged to the group of under 400 seronegative cohort members. A peripheral blood sample was provided by each donor, and peripheral blood mononuclear cells were used for TCR beta sequencing. Genomic DNA was extracted from the blood cell samples with the Qiagen DNeasy Blood Extraction Kit. This clone was detected a few times. Its antigen remains undetermined. There are no base qualities to consult, and no much larger clone falls within one base. Preparation of the library involved the immunoSEQ multiplex PCR assay. For the multiplex PCR, a mixture combining 60 forward primers for TCR Vbeta segments and 13 reverse primers for TCR Jbeta segments was used. A multiplex PCR assay on genomic DNA amplified the CDR3 region of rearranged TCR beta genes. The amplified TCR beta libraries were sequenced on the Illumina HiSeq System as 87-base-pair reads. For the original study's pipeline: A later analysis tallied roughly 78 million unique TCR beta chains across the 666 repertoires, and approximately 9.9 million of those chains were shared by two or more donors. Raw reads were error-corrected and collapsed into unique sequences by a nearest-neighbor algorithm in which closely related sequences were merged to remove PCR and sequencing errors. To assign V, D and J gene segments, CDR3 sequences were aligned to IMGT reference sequences. For a sequence to be retained, a match of at least six nucleotides was required to both a V gene segment and a J gene segment. A rearrangement was called productive if the CDR3 had no stop codons and remained in frame with V and J, and every other rearrangement was called non-productive. CDR3 was defined by IMGT convention, running from the second conserved V-encoded cysteine to the conserved J-encoded phenylalanine. The earlier analysis of about 610 of the donors excluded sequences that lacked an unambiguous match to a single V gene segment. In an earlier analysis of approximately 590 of the donors, V segments were called functional above 56.7% productive rearrangements and were called segregating when the between-donor standard deviation exceeded 5%. A statistical classification framework was built to diagnose cytomegalovirus status from the catalog of TCR beta chain sequences. In a later analysis, TCR nucleotide sequences were compared against IMGT/GENE-DB human TR gene sequences so that V and J genes could be assigned. The TCRdist pipeline was used in a later analysis to assign CDR3 sequences and most-parsimonious VDJ recombination scenarios. In a later analysis, every TCR beta chain was defined by the combination of its CDR3 amino acid sequence and its V-gene family, and reads without a unique V-gene family were dropped. A later analysis removed 550 to 700 highly shared, low-generation-probability nucleotide sequences to deal with suspected cross-contamination and a sequencing artifact. In a later analysis, a clonal expansion index for each public chain was calculated from normalized within-repertoire ranks of inferred template counts. Generation probabilities in a later analysis came from a VDJ recombination model fitted to out-of-frame rearrangements, and those results were checked against IGoR. Hypergeometric tests were used in a later analysis to score TCR-TCR, TCR-HLA and TCR-CMV co-occurrence, with a repertoire-size bias correction applied to the TCR pairs. In a later analysis, false discovery rates were estimated by permuting HLA or CMV assignments 20 times. In a later analysis, co-occurring TCRs were grouped using DBSCAN, with TCRdist sequence similarity added in when clustering inside HLA-allele-positive subsets. For co-occurrence clustering, repertoires with fewer than 30,000 or more than 120,000 public chains were excluded, along with a handful of repertoires with anomalous nucleotide sharing. TCRdb limited this immuneACCESS table to in-frame rearrangements with V and J called. A share of clones is missing; checked studies link under half to unresolved V genes, and the rest is unexplained. V and J calls and clone size follow that table, whereas D and trimming were derived from the DNA. The sample records about 190,000 clones, around 83% of which are singletons. Roughly 0.8% of the sample goes to the ten largest clones.

From the cysteine up to the phenylalanine, the CDR3 has a length of 13 residues. CDR3 DNA is the only sequence kept; it has 39 bases, read in frame from the first base. CDR1 and CDR2 are drawn from the germline V gene: SGHVS, FQNEAQ. The trim is 3 bases for V and 5 bases for J, with a gap of 9 bases between the germline ends. The receptor comes from a woman aged 18-35 years in good health and CMV-seronegative. The specimen was PBMCs. Recombination connected TRBV7-8 to TRBJ2-3; no D gene can be assigned with confidence. CDR3 reads: CASSFPVVDTQYF. The DNA sequence is TGTGCCAGCAGCTTCCCCGTCGTAGATACGCAGTATTTT.